The source of this TCR beta chain is a study of cytomegalovirus exposure and HLA in healthy donors. Study context: A data release that came early held approximately 92 million unique TCRs from HLA-typed donors. Study-level findings and limits: A later analysis showed HLA-associated TCR beta chains outstripping equally common others in clonal expansion.

Losses at the gene ends were 4 bases for V and 7 bases for J; bases not matched to a gene: 2. In germline, CDR1 is MGHRA, CDR2 YSYEKL. The CDR3 covers 13 residues. PCR involved 60 Vbeta and 13 Jbeta primers. Sequencing was performed with immunoSEQ multiplex PCR; in TCRdb, only in-frame clones are kept and a portion is missing. The data contain about 250,000 clones, 78% of them singletons. On this clone itself: The antigen is unknown.

The specimen sequenced was PBMCs. This TCR came from a boy younger than 18 in good health and CMV-seronegative. The chain carries TRBV4-1 and TRBJ2-4; 9 positions match TRBD2. The CDR3 loop reads CASSPAGGNIQYF. CDR3 in DNA: TGCGCCAGCAGCCCGGCGGGGGGGAACATTCAGTACTTC.